The 19 T cell receptor beta chains listed next were all sequenced from one sample in a study of siplizumab effects on memory and regulatory T cells. The data were produced by immunoSEQ multiplex PCR, yet TCRdb's version contains in-frame clones alone and is incomplete. Of approximately 60,000 clones in the sample, 95% to 98% were seen once. Sequencing was done on a sample of naive CD8+ T cells sorted from blood. The receptors originated from a human donor in good health.

The chain combines TRBV7-9 with TRBJ1-4, with D unresolved. This CDR3 is 16 amino acids long. Germline CDR1 and CDR2: SEHNR and FQNEAQ (reference sequence). The V end was cut by 4 bases, the J end by 8 bases, with 20 bases between. CDR3 sequence (DNA): TGTGCCAGCAGCTGGGATTACCTAGGTTCGGGAGAAAAACTGTTTTTT. Translated, it gives CASSWDYLGSGEKLFF.

This chain connects TRBV4-2 to TRBJ2-2; possibly TRBD2 for D (6 bases). This CDR3 comprises 18 residues. Germline V lookup: CDR1 LGHNA, CDR2 YNFKEQ. V was clipped by 1 base and J by 0 bases, with 15 bases between them. The CDR3 region has the DNA TGTGCCAGCAGCCAAGTTCTAGCGCGCCCTTCGAACACCGGGGAGCTGTTTTTT. This codes for CASSQVLARPSNTGELFF.

V and J are TRBV11-3 and TRBJ2-1; D remains unclear. Trimming cost V 1 base and J 6 bases, with 4 bases left between them. Germline assignment: CDR1 SGHNT and CDR2 YENEEA. This CDR3 contains 12 residues. CDR3 loop: CASSLGSNEQFF. In DNA, the CDR3 is TGTGCCAGCAGCTTAGGTTCCAATGAGCAGTTCTTC. Supplemented by reference TRBV11-3 and TRBJ2-1, the full variable domain reads EAGVVQSPRYKIIEKKQPVAFWCNPISGHNTLYWYLQNLGQGPELLIRYENEEAVDDSQLPKDRFSAERLKGVDSTLKIQPAELGDSAVYLCASSLGSNEQFFGPGTRLTVL.

The chain joins TRBV2 to TRBJ2-1; D is unclear. V dropped 8 bases and J dropped 11 bases, with 4 bases sitting between them. The CDR3 loop spans 8 amino acids. Germline V gene sequence: CDR1 SNHLY, CDR2 FYNNEI. The CDR3 loop is CASGQQFF. CDR3 nucleotide sequence: TGTGCCAGCGGTCAGCAGTTCTTC.

V gene TRBV9 combines with J gene TRBJ2-3; D tentatively reads TRBD1 or TRBD2 (5 bases each). Germline assignment: CDR1 SGDLS and CDR2 YYNGEE. The V end was cut by 0 bases, the J end by 6 bases, with 14 bases between. The CDR3 contains 15 residues. In DNA, the CDR3 is TGTGCCAGCAGCGTAGGGGGGTGGGAGCCGGATACGCAGTATTTT. This encodes CASSVGGWEPDTQYF.

The chain couples TRBV27 to TRBJ1-1; 8 positions agree with TRBD1. J gave up 0 bases and V 4 bases, and 10 bases lay outside the gene matches. The CDR3 is made up of 17 amino acids. Germline V gene sequence: CDR1 MNHEY, CDR2 SMNVEV (reference sequence). This chain's CDR3 is CASSSGQGLRMNTEAFF. The CDR3 DNA follows: TGTGCCAGCAGTTCCGGACAGGGATTAAGGATGAACACTGAAGCTTTCTTT.

The J gene is TRBJ2-3, the V gene TRBV7-8, with no clear D. The germline V and J ends were trimmed by 4 bases and 3 bases, with 5 bases remaining between them. This CDR3 is built from 12 residues. The germline V gene has CDR1 SGHVS and CDR2 FQNEAQ. DNA of the CDR3: TGTGCCAGCAGCTATACGACAGATACGCAGTATTTT. As protein: CASSYTTDTQYF.

The chain couples TRBV9 to TRBJ2-7, with 11 bases lining up with TRBD1. V lost 3 bases, J lost 7 bases, and 6 bases stayed unmatched. This CDR3 has 14 amino acids. CDR1 is SGDLS, CDR2 YYNGEE, per germline. The CDR3 DNA sequence: TGTGCCAGCAGCGCCGGGACAGGGGGGGGAGAGCAGTACTTC. Its protein is CASSAGTGGGEQYF. Full variable domain (rest looked up from reference TRBV9 and TRBJ2-7): DSGVTQTPKHLITATGQRVTLRCSPRSGDLSVYWYQQSLDQGLQFLIQYYNGEERAKGNILERFSAQQFPDLHSELNLSSLELGDSALYFCASSAGTGGGEQYFGPGTRLTVT.

This chain connects TRBV19 to TRBJ2-1; D gene ambiguous. V dropped 1 base and J dropped 10 bases, with 8 bases sitting between them. The CDR3 is 12 amino acids. Germline CDR1 reads LNHDA; CDR2 reads SQIVND (reference sequence). CDR3 nucleotides: TGTGCCAGTAGTATAGGGGCAATCGAGCAGTTCTTC. Encoded protein: CASSIGAIEQFF.

The genes are TRBV27 and TRBJ2-7, with 8 bases that match TRBD1. Looked up from germline, CDR1 is MNHEY and CDR2 is SMNVEV (reference sequence). The CDR3 length is 15 residues. Trimming took 5 bases from V and 2 from J; bases not matched to a gene: 8. The DNA for the CDR3 is TGTGCCAGCAGTCCGGACAGGGCCCCCACCTACGAGCAGTACTTC. It is translated as CASSPDRAPTYEQYF.

This chain connects TRBV7-9 to TRBJ1-1, with D perhaps matching TRBD1 (6 bases). CDR1 is SEHNR and CDR2 is FQNEAQ in the germline V gene (reference sequence). The CDR3 loop spans 15 amino acids. Trimming shortened V by 5 bases and J by 5 bases, and 18 bases separated the two germline ends. This CDR3 reads CASSPARQARTEAFF. CDR3 sequence (DNA): TGTGCCAGCAGCCCCGCCCGACAGGCACGGACTGAAGCTTTCTTT.

The chain links TRBV9 to TRBJ1-2, with D possibly being TRBD1 (5 bases). With 5 bases removed from V and 3 bases from J, the gap between germline ends came to 11 bases. CDR1 and CDR2 (germline): SGDLS, YYNGEE. This CDR3 contains 13 residues. CDR3: CASRSSGDYGYTF. The CDR3 DNA reads as TGTGCCAGCAGATCATCGGGGGACTATGGCTACACCTTC.

The chain employs TRBV7-9 and TRBJ2-1, with D possibly being TRBD2 (5 bases). The CDR3 extends over 13 amino acids. The V gene's germline CDR1 is SEHNR and CDR2 FQNEAQ (reference sequence). V lost 1 base and J lost 7, with 8 bases in between. CDR3 in amino acids: CASSLVGGNEQFF. CDR3 nucleotide sequence: TGTGCCAGCAGCTTAGTGGGCGGGAATGAGCAGTTCTTC.

The chain links TRBV18 to TRBJ2-7; possibly TRBD1 for D (6 bases). Germline-derived CDR1 and CDR2 are KGHSH and LQKENI. Between the trimmed V and J ends, which lost 3 bases and 3 bases, there was a span of 12 bases. This CDR3 comprises 14 residues. The CDR3 loop reads CASSPRDTNYEQYF. The DNA of the CDR3 is TGTGCCAGCTCACCGAGGGACACCAACTACGAGCAGTACTTC.

This chain connects TRBV7-9 to TRBJ2-5; D tentatively reads TRBD1 or TRBD2 (5 bases each). The CDR3 consists of 16 residues. The germline gives CDR1 SEHNR, CDR2 FQNEAQ (reference sequence). V dropped 5 bases and J dropped 3 bases, with 19 bases sitting between them. This CDR3 reads CASSPPWDGYEETQYF. CDR3 coding DNA: TGTGCCAGCAGCCCACCCTGGGACGGCTATGAAGAGACCCAGTACTTC.

V and J are TRBV2 and TRBJ2-3, with D hard to call. V lost 6 bases and J lost 1, with 20 bases in between. The CDR3 extends over 17 amino acids. From germline, CDR1 is SNHLY and CDR2 FYNNEI. The CDR3 is CASRYEADPSGTDTQYF. The CDR3 bases are TGTGCCAGCAGATACGAGGCGGACCCCTCCGGCACAGATACGCAGTATTTT.

The V call is TRBV7-9, the J call TRBJ2-1; no reliable D call. The CDR3 sequence is 12 residues long. Germline CDR1 reads SEHNR; CDR2 reads FQNEAQ (reference sequence). V lost 5 bases to trimming and J lost 6 bases, with 8 bases between them. This CDR3 reads CASSGRTNEQFF. CDR3 sequence (DNA): TGTGCCAGCAGCGGCAGGACCAATGAGCAGTTCTTC.

V and J are TRBV15 and TRBJ2-3; D remains unclear. V was shortened by 1 base and J by 0 bases, with 8 bases between the two germline ends. CDR1 and CDR2 (germline): LNHNV, YYDKDF (reference sequence). The CDR3 has 15 residues. DNA of the CDR3: TGTGCCACCAGCAGAGGTCCCCAAAGCACAGATACGCAGTATTTT. Translated: CATSRGPQSTDTQYF.

The chain recombines TRBV6-1 with TRBJ1-2; D might be TRBD1 (5 bases). This CDR3 region has 12 residues. V shed 7 bases and J shed 3 bases, with 9 bases lying between them. The V gene's germline CDR1 is MNHNS and CDR2 SASEGT. The CDR3 DNA sequence: TGTGCCAGCACCATAGGGGACTATGGCTACACCTTC. This encodes CASTIGDYGYTF.